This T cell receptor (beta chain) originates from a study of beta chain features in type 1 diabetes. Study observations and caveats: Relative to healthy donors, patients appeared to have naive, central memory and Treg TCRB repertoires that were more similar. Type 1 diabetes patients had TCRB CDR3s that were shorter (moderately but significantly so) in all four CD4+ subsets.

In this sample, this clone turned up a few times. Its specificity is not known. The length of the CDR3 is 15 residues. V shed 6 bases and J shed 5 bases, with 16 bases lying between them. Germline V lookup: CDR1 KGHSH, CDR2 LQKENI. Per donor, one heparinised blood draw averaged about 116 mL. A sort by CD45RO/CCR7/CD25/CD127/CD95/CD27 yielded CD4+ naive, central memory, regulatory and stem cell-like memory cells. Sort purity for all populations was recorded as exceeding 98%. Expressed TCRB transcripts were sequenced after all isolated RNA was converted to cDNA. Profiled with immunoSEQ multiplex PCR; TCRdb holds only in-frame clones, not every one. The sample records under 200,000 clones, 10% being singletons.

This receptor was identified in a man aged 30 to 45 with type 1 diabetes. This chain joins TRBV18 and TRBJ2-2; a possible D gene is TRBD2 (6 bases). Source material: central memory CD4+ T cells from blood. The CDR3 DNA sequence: TGTGCCAGCTCGACCGGGACTTCTTTGACCGGGGAGCTGTTTTTT. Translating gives CASSTGTSLTGELFF.